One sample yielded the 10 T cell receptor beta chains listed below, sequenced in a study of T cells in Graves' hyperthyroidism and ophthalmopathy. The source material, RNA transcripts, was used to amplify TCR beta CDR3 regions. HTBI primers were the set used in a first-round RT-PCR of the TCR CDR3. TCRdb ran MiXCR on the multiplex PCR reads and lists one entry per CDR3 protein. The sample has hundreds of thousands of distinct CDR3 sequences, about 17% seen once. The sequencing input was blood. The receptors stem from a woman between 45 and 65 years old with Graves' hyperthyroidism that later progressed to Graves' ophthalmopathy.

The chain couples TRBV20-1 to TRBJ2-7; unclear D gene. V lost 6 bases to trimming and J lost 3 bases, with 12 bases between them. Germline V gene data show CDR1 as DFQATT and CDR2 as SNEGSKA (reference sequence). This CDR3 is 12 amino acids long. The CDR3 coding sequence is TGCAGTGCGGCCGACAAACACTACGAGCAGTACTTC. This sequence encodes CSAADKHYEQYF.

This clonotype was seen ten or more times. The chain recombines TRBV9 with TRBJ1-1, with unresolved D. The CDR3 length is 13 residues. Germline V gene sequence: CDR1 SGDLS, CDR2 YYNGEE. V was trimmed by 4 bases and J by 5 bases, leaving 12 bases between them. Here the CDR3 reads CASSPSGNTEAFF. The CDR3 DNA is TGTGCCAGCAGCCCCTCCGGTAATACTGAAGCTTTCTTT. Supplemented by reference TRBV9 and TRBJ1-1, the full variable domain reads DSGVTQTPKHLITATGQRVTLRCSPRSGDLSVYWYQQSLDQGLQFLIQYYNGEERAKGNILERFSAQQFPDLHSELNLSSLELGDSALYFCASSPSGNTEAFFGQGTRLTVV.

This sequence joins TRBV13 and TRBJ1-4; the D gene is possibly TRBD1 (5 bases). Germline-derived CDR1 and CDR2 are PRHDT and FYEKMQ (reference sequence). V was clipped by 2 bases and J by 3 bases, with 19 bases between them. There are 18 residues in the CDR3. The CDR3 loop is CASSLSVGGGVPNEKLFF. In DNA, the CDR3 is TGTGCCAGCAGCTTATCGGTGGGGGGAGGAGTACCTAATGAAAAACTGTTTTTT.

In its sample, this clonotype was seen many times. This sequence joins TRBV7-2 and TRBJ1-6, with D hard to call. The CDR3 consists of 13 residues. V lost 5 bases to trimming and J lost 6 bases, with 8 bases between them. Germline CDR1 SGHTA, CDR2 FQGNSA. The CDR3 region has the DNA TGTGCCAGCAGCCCCCTTAGTAATTCACCCCTCCACTTT. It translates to CASSPLSNSPLHF. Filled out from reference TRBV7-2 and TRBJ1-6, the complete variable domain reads GAGVSQSPSNKVTEKGKDVELRCDPISGHTALYWYRQSLGQGLEFLIYFQGNSAPDKSGLPSDRFSAERTGGSVSTLTIQRTQQEDSAVYLCASSPLSNSPLHFGNGTRLTVT.

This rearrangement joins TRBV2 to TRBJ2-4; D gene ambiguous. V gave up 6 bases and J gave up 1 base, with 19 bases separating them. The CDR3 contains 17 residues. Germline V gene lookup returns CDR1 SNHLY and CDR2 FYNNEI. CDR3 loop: CASRLPVDLLAKNIQYF. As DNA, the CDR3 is TGTGCCAGCAGACTCCCGGTTGACTTGCTGGCCAAAAACATTCAGTACTTC. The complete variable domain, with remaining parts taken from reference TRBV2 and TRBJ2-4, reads EPEVTQTPSHQVTQMGQEVILRCVPISNHLYFYWYRQILGQKVEFLVSFYNNEISEKSEIFDDQFSVERPDGSNFTLKIRSTKLEDSAMYFCASRLPVDLLAKNIQYFGAGTRLSVL.

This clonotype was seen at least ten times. This CDR3 is CASSPRTTEGKTQYF. In nucleotides, the CDR3 is TGTGCCAGCAGTCCGAGGACCACCGAGGGGAAGACCCAGTACTTC. The chain uses TRBV27 and TRBJ2-5; D tentatively reads TRBD1 or TRBD2 (5 bases each). Trimming took off 5 bases at V and 6 bases at J, with 19 bases between the two ends. CDR1 is MNHEY and CDR2 is SMNVEV in the germline V gene (reference sequence). This CDR3 spans 15 amino acids.

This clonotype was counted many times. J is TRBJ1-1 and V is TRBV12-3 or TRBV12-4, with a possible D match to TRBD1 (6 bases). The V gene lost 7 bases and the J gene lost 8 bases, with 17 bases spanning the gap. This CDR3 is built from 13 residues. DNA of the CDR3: TGTGCCAGCACCTTCCTTCTGGGGGCCGAAGCTTTCTTT. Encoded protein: CASTFLLGAEAFF.

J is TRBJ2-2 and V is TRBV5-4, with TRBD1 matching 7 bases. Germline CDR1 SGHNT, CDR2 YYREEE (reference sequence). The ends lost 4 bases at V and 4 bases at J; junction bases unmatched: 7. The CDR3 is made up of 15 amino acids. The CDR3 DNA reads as TGTGCCAGCAGCCCACGGGACAGCGGCACCGGGGAGCTGTTTTTT. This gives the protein CASSPRDSGTGELFF.

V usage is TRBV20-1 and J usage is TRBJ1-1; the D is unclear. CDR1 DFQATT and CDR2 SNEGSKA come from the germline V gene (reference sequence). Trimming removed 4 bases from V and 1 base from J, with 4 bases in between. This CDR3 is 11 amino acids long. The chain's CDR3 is CSANPNTEAFF. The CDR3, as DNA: TGCAGTGCTAACCCGAACACTGAAGCTTTCTTT.

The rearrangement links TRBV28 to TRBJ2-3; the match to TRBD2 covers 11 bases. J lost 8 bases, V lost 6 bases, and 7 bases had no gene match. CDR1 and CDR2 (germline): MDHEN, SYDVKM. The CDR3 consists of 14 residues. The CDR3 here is CASSPHGTSGTQYF. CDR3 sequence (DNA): TGTGCCAGCAGCCCACACGGGACTAGCGGTACGCAGTATTTT.